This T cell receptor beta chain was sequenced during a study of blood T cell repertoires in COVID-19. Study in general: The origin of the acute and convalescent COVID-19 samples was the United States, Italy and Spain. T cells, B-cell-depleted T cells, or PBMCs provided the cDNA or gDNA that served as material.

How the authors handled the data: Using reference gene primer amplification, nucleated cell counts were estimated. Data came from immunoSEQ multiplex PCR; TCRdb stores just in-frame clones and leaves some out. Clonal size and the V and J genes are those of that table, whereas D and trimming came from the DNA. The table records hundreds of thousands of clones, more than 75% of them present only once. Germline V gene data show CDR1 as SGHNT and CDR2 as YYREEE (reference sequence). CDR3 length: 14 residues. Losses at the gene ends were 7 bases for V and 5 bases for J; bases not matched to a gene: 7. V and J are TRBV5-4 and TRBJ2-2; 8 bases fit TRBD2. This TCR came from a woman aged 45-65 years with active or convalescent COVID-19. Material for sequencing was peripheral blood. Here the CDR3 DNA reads TGTGCCAGCCGAAGCGGGAGCCAGACCGGGGAGCTGTTTTTT. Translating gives CASRSGSQTGELFF.